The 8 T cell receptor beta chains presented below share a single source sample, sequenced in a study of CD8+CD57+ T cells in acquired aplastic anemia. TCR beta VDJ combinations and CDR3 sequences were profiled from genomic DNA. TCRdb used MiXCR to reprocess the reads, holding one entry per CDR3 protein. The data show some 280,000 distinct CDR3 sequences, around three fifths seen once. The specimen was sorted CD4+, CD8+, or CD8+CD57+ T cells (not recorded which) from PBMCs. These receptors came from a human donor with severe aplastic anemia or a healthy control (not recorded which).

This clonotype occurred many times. The CDR3 DNA sequence: TGCAGTGCCACCCGGGGGGGGGGGGGTACAGATACGCAGTATTTT. It specifies CSATRGGGGTDTQYF. The V gene is TRBV20-1, the J gene TRBJ2-3, with 8 nucleotides matching TRBD2. Germline CDR1 reads DFQATT; CDR2 reads SNEGSKA (reference sequence). The CDR3 runs to 15 residues. Unmatched junction bases numbered 11, after V lost 6 bases and J lost 3 bases.

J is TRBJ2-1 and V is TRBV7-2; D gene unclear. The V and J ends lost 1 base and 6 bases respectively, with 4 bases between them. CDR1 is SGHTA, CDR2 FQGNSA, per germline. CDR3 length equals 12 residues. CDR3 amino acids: CASSLVSNEQFF. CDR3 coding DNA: TGTGCCAGCAGCTTAGTTTCCAATGAGCAGTTCTTC.

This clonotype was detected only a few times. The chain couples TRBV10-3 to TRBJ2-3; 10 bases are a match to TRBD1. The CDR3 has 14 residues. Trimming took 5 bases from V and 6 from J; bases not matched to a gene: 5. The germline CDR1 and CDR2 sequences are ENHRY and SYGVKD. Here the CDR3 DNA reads TGTGCCATCAGTCCGGGACAGGGGTCCGATACGCAGTATTTT. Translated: CAISPGQGSDTQYF.

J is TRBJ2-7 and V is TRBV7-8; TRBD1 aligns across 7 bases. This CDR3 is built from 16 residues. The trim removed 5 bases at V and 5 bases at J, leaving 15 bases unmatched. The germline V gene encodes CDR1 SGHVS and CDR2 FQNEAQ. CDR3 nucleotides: TGTGCCAGCAGCCTGACTGACAGGGAGAAGGGTAACGAGCAGTACTTC. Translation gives CASSLTDREKGNEQYF.

Here the CDR3 DNA reads TGTGCCAGTAGTGGGACAGGGCTCCCCTACGAGCAGTACTTC. Protein product: CASSGTGLPYEQYF. V is TRBV19 and J is TRBJ2-7, with TRBD1 matching over 9 bases. From germline, CDR1 is LNHDA and CDR2 SQIVND (reference sequence). The CDR3 totals 14 residues. The ends lost 5 bases at V and 2 bases at J; junction bases unmatched: 4.

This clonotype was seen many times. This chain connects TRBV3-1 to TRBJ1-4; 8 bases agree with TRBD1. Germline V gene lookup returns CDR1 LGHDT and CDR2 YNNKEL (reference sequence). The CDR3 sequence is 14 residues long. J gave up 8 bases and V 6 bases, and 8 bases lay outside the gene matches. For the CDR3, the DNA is TGTGCCAGCAGTTACCGACAGGGGAGCGAAAAACTGTTTTTT. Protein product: CASSYRQGSEKLFF.

CDR3 region: CSATRAGTPNQPQHF. CDR3 DNA sequence: TGCAGTGCTACCCGGGCGGGGACACCTAATCAGCCCCAGCATTTT. The chain uses TRBV20-1 and TRBJ1-5; D is possibly TRBD1 (6 bases). CDR1 is DFQATT and CDR2 is SNEGSKA in the germline V gene (reference sequence). V lost 4 bases and J 4 bases, leaving 17 bases between the germline ends. The CDR3 covers 15 residues.

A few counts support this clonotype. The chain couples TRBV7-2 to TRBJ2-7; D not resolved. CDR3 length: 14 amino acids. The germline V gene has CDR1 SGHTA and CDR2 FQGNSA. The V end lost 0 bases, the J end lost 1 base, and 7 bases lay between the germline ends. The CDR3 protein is CASSLAARSYEQYF. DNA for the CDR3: TGTGCCAGCAGCTTAGCGGCCAGATCCTACGAGCAGTACTTC. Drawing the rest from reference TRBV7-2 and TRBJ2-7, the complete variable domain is GAGVSQSPSNKVTEKGKDVELRCDPISGHTALYWYRQSLGQGLEFLIYFQGNSAPDKSGLPSDRFSAERTGGSVSTLTIQRTQQEDSAVYLCASSLAARSYEQYFGPGTRLTVT.